Here is one T cell receptor beta chain with its context. Its antigen is still unknown. The data belong to a study of cytomegalovirus exposure and HLA in healthy donors. Turning to the study itself: There were 350 to 450 genotyped donors. Of these, 75% to 90% fell in the genetic ancestry cluster associated with self-reported Caucasian donors. Study-level findings and limits: Later examination showed HLA-associated TCR beta chains had greater clonal expansion than equally common others.

The study ran its PCR with 60 Vbeta and 13 Jbeta primers. Only in-frame clones appear in the TCRdb table, and some are missing; sequencing was by immunoSEQ multiplex PCR. Among under 150,000 clones listed, around 83% were seen once. The CDR3 length is 16 residues. V gave up 2 bases and J gave up 3 bases; unmatched junction bases: 9. Germline V CDR1 and CDR2: ENHRY, SYGVKD. Sequencing was done on a sample of PBMCs. V usage is TRBV10-3 and J usage is TRBJ2-7; 8 nucleotides agree with TRBD2. The clonotype comes from a male donor in good health and CMV-seropositive. CDR3 in DNA: TGTGCCATCAGTGAGCCAGGACGGACTAGCAACTACGAGCAGTACTTC. The encoded protein is CAISEPGRTSNYEQYF.